What follows describes a single T cell receptor (beta chain). Libraries were prepared by immunoSEQ multiplex PCR; TCRdb keeps only in-frame clonotypes and omits some of them. Here the sample spans around 110,000 clones, around 92% being singletons. The record originates from a study of T cell responses to AZD1222 COVID-19 vaccine. This material consisted of peripheral blood, taken on day 0 of AZD1222 vaccination. The receptor comes from an adult in good health.

The CDR3 loop is CASSRLAGGLYEQYF. DNA for the CDR3: TGTGCCAGCAGTCGACTAGCGGGGGGGTTATACGAGCAGTACTTC. This chain uses TRBV27 with TRBJ2-7; TRBD2 matches at 14 bases. In germline, CDR1 is MNHEY, CDR2 SMNVEV (reference sequence). V was pared by 5 bases and J by 4 bases, with 4 bases of the junction left unmatched. This CDR3 is built from 15 residues.